This TCR beta chain is from a study of control samples from healthy donors and cancer patients. With 3 bases removed from V and 5 bases from J, the gap between germline ends came to 7 bases. This CDR3 spans 12 amino acids. Germline CDR1 LGHDT, CDR2 YNNKEL (reference sequence). Here immunoSEQ multiplex PCR was the method, and the copy in TCRdb shows in-frame clones only, minus some. The sample carries around 30,000 clones, approximately 94% recorded once. The gene calls are TRBV3-1 (or the pseudogene TRBV3-2) and TRBJ1-2, with D possibly matching TRBD1 (5 bases). Input material: blood. The receptor comes from a man aged 60 to 69 in good health. Written as DNA, the CDR3 is TGTGCCAGCAGCCAGGGGGTATATGGCTACACCTTC. Translation: CASSQGVYGYTF.